The clone carrying this TCR beta chain came up once. Its specificity is not known. Isolation of CD4+ T cells took place after less than twelve days of culture. Every participant took two doses of the BNT162b2 or mRNA-1273 vaccine. A half-volume exchange with IL-2 medium occurred on days 3 and 7. Trimming removed 3 bases from V and 4 bases from J, with 15 bases in between. This CDR3 region has 15 residues. Germline loops: CDR1 LGHNA, CDR2 YSLEER. This entry belongs to a study of vaccination effects on CD4 cells after COVID-19. Whole-study context: A density of approximately 2 million PBMC per well was used; these cells were cultured with around 10 IU/ml IL-2 and approximately 10 ug/ml peptides. Study-wide results and limits: The study enrolled few convalescent patients and sampled no early post-infection timepoints. After vaccination of healthy people, only 1 of 255 vaccine-induced clones cross-reacted with common cold coronaviruses.

Libraries were prepared by immunoSEQ multiplex PCR; TCRdb keeps only in-frame clonotypes and omits some of them. The sample yields under 70,000 clones, roughly 74% seen once. The chain uses TRBV4-3 and TRBJ1-2; perhaps TRBD1 as D (5 bases). The sample in question was CD4+ T cells from PBMCs cultured without peptide, obtained after COVID-19 vaccination. The sequence derives from a human donor who received a COVID-19 vaccine. The CDR3 region has the DNA TGCGCCAGCAGCCACGTAGGGGTAGTCGGCTATGGCTACACCTTC. It codes for CASSHVGVVGYGYTF.